The 10 T cell receptor beta chains presented below share a single source sample, sequenced in a study of T cells in Graves' hyperthyroidism and ophthalmopathy. Amplification targeted TCR beta CDR3 regions from RNA transcripts. Carried out on the TCR CDR3, a first-round RT-PCR used the HTBI primer set. TCRdb passed the multiplex PCR reads through MiXCR, listing each CDR3 protein once. The sample contains about 380,000 distinct CDR3 sequences, about 14% of which appear only once. Sequenced: blood. These TCRs come from a young woman with Graves' ophthalmopathy.

This clonotype was picked up a small number of times. The chain uses TRBV19 and TRBJ1-2; D might be TRBD1 (6 bases). V was trimmed by 8 bases and J by 4 bases, leaving 14 bases between them. The length of the CDR3 is 13 residues. The germline V gene has CDR1 LNHDA and CDR2 SQIVND (reference sequence). The CDR3 sequence is CASETGATYGYTF. The CDR3 coding sequence is TGTGCCAGTGAGACAGGAGCCACCTATGGCTACACCTTC. Variable domain in full (rest from reference TRBV19 and TRBJ1-2): DGGITQSPKYLFRKEGQNVTLSCEQNLNHDAMYWYRQDPGQGLRLIYYSQIVNDFQKGDIAEGYSVSREKKESFPLTVTSAQKNPTAFYLCASETGATYGYTFGSGTRLTVV.

There are a few counts of this clonotype. This may arise from a read error, as a much more abundant clone is one base away. The CDR3 here is CTSSEGPYNEQFF. The CDR3 coding sequence is TGTACCAGCAGTGAAGGACCCTACAATGAGCAGTTCTTC. The chain carries TRBV6-1 and TRBJ2-1; D is unresolved. The CDR3 spans 13 residues. CDR1 and CDR2 (germline): MNHNS, SASEGT.

In this sample, this clonotype turned up a few times. The chain employs TRBV10-3 and TRBJ1-5; 7 positions match TRBD1. This CDR3 has 14 amino acids. V was pared by 2 bases and J by 6 bases, with 4 bases of the junction left unmatched. Germline assignment: CDR1 ENHRY and CDR2 SYGVKD. The CDR3 reads CAISERGGSQPQHF. CDR3 sequence (DNA): TGTGCCATCAGTGAGAGAGGGGGCAGTCAGCCCCAGCATTTT.

This clonotype was found many times. The CDR3, as DNA: TGTGCCAGCAGTGAAAATCGACGGCTAACCTACGAGCAGTACTTC. This gives the protein CASSENRRLTYEQYF. V and J are TRBV2 and TRBJ2-7; D gene unclear. The germline gives CDR1 SNHLY, CDR2 FYNNEI. The CDR3 has 15 amino acids. Deletions cut 2 bases from V and 2 bases from J, with 13 bases between.

The table lists this clonotype with a few counts. This chain links TRBV19 with TRBJ1-1; the D is unclear. CDR3 length: 14 residues. Germline assignment: CDR1 LNHDA and CDR2 SQIVND (reference sequence). Between the trimmed V and J ends, which lost 5 bases and 3 bases, there was a span of 13 bases. CDR3 nucleotide sequence: TGTGCCAGTAGTGGGCTCGAGGGATACACTGAAGCTTTCTTT. It is translated as CASSGLEGYTEAFF. The full variable domain, completed using reference TRBV19 and TRBJ1-1, is DGGITQSPKYLFRKEGQNVTLSCEQNLNHDAMYWYRQDPGQGLRLIYYSQIVNDFQKGDIAEGYSVSREKKESFPLTVTSAQKNPTAFYLCASSGLEGYTEAFFGQGTRLTVV.

This clonotype has ten or more counts. The chain links TRBV12-3 or TRBV12-4 to TRBJ2-5; no firm D call. The CDR3 extends over 20 amino acids. The ends were cut back, 2 bases at V and 2 bases at J, with 27 bases in the middle. The CDR3 loop reads CASSLRTAWADKKLQETQYF. The CDR3 DNA is TGTGCCAGCAGTTTACGTACGGCCTGGGCCGACAAAAAATTGCAAGAGACCCAGTACTTC.

This clonotype was counted many times. The genes are TRBV12-3 or TRBV12-4 and TRBJ1-1; no firm D call. CDR3 length: 13 residues. V lost 5 bases, J lost 1 base, and 8 bases lay in between. As DNA, the CDR3 is TGTGCCAGCAGTGAAGTCGCGAACACTGAAGCTTTCTTT. Protein sequence: CASSEVANTEAFF.

The rearrangement uses TRBV5-6 and TRBJ2-2; D unresolved. The CDR3 sequence is 12 residues long. Trimming took 5 bases from V and 7 from J, leaving 9 bases between them. Germline loops: CDR1 SGHDT, CDR2 YYEEEE. The CDR3 nucleotides are TGTGCCAGCAGGCCCGGTGGCGGGGAGCTGTTTTTT. Its protein is CASRPGGGELFF.

The rearrangement joins TRBV20-1 to TRBJ1-1, with 10 bases that match TRBD1. Looked up from germline, CDR1 is DFQATT and CDR2 is SNEGSKA (reference sequence). The CDR3 contains 14 residues. The ends lost 5 bases at V and 0 bases at J; junction bases unmatched: 3. This CDR3 is CSAYGQGVNTEAFF. Here the CDR3 DNA reads TGCAGTGCTTACGGACAGGGGGTGAACACTGAAGCTTTCTTT.

This clonotype has ten or more counts. This chain uses TRBV5-1 with TRBJ2-7; 12 nucleotides line up with TRBD2. After removal of 4 bases from V and 3 bases from J, the junction contained 5 bases not matched to a gene. This CDR3 has 15 residues. Germline V gene lookup returns CDR1 SGHRS and CDR2 YFSETQ. In nucleotides, the CDR3 is TGCGCCAGCAGCCCCGGACTAGCGGGAATCTACGAGCAGTACTTC. Protein sequence: CASSPGLAGIYEQYF.